The following is a T cell receptor beta chain sequence with its context. The antigen is undetermined. This entry is derived from a study of blood T cells in healthy people across ages. The wider study: Every two T cells gave about one barcoded beta molecule via template switching.

The use of a sample-barcoded 5' primer and a J-beta primer mix characterized a second PCR of roughly 6 to 11 cycles. TCRdb passed the 5' RACE reads through MiXCR, listing each CDR3 protein once. The table lists about 720,000 distinct CDR3 sequences, over 20% of them singletons. Donation came from healthy Caucasian individuals in Russia who were aged roughly 6 to 95. Study-wide results and limits: It was the long-lived donors that had more naive CD4+ cells and higher diversity than aged donors.

The sequence came from a man between 65 and 85 years old in good health. The sequenced sample was blood.

The CDR3 DNA reads as TGTGCCAGCAGTTTGTATCAAGAAGGGGATGAGCAGTACTTC. Translation: CASSLYQEGDEQYF. This rearrangement joins TRBV12-3 or TRBV12-4 to TRBJ2-7, with D perhaps matching TRBD1 (5 bases). With 3 bases removed from V and 7 bases from J, the gap between germline ends came to 16 bases. This CDR3 comprises 14 residues.